These 9 T cell receptor beta chains were all obtained from the same sample, sequenced in a study of Ad26.COV2.S vaccination and SARS-CoV-2 variants (dated by TCRdb to the early 2020s). Receptor libraries were prepared by the immunoSEQ multiplex PCR assay. As stored in TCRdb, this immuneACCESS dataset retains in-frame rearrangements with V and J assigned. A fraction of the clones does not appear; measured against another copy, unresolved V genes explain less than half of the discrepancy, and the remainder lacks a known reason. The sample yields over 200,000 clones; 88% were counted once. The ten largest clones add up to approximately 11% of the sample. Read against the paper, the sample's treatment or condition label means: roughly 20 received Ad26.COV2.S at low or high dose, single or two shots; a few received placebo; per-sample allocation not given. Repertoires of vaccine and placebo recipients were sequenced from samples collected on day 63 after the first injection.

Sequences were derived from peripheral blood, sampled in a trial of Ad26.COV2.S vaccine versus placebo. The receptors originated from a person aged 18 to 65 who received the Ad26.COV2.S COVID-19 vaccine or a placebo.

This clone was seen once. The chain combines TRBV7-2 with TRBJ2-7; 8 bases match TRBD1. From germline, CDR1 is SGHTA and CDR2 FQGNSA. The CDR3 covers 15 residues. Trimming removed 1 base from V and 6 bases from J; junction bases left unmatched: 8. Here the CDR3 reads CASSLGGGQGIEQYF. For the CDR3, the DNA is TGTGCCAGCAGCTTAGGAGGAGGACAGGGAATCGAGCAGTACTTC.

This chain joins TRBV28 and TRBJ1-5, with a tentative D call TRBD1 (5 bases). With 3 bases removed from V and 3 bases from J, the gap between germline ends came to 12 bases. In germline, CDR1 is MDHEN, CDR2 SYDVKM. The CDR3 consists of 15 residues. CDR3 nucleotide sequence: TGTGCCAGCAGTTTGGAGGGGCCGCCCAATCAGCCCCAGCATTTT. This codes for CASSLEGPPNQPQHF.

This chain connects TRBV30 to TRBJ2-7; TRBD1 matches 8 bases. Germline trimming cut 4 bases from V and 7 bases from J; bases unmatched to any gene: 9. The CDR3 extends over 13 amino acids. The germline V gene has CDR1 GTSNPN and CDR2 SVGIG (reference sequence). CDR3 residues: CAWISQGAGEQYF. The CDR3 bases are TGTGCCTGGATCTCGCAGGGGGCGGGTGAGCAGTACTTC.

The chain uses TRBV5-1 and TRBJ2-2; weak D call: TRBD2 (5 bases). The V and J ends lost 0 bases and 5 bases respectively, with 17 bases between them. This CDR3 has 17 amino acids. Germline-derived CDR1 and CDR2 are SGHRS and YFSETQ. The CDR3 loop is CASSLGGDSWTTGELFF. The CDR3 coding sequence is TGCGCCAGCAGCTTGGGCGGCGACTCCTGGACTACCGGGGAGCTGTTTTTT.

V is TRBV6-5 and J is TRBJ2-5; D assignment may be TRBD1 or TRBD2 (5 bases each). Germline V gene lookup returns CDR1 MNHEY and CDR2 SVGAGI. This CDR3 is 15 amino acids long. The V end lost 0 bases, the J end lost 5 bases, and 13 bases lay between the germline ends. CDR3 sequence (DNA): TGTGCCAGCAGTTACTCGCGAGGGGCCGGTGAGACCCAGTACTTC. As protein: CASSYSRGAGETQYF.

The CDR3 DNA follows: TGTGCCAGCAGTGAATGGGGGGGTAATTCACCCCTCCACTTT. It yields the protein CASSEWGGNSPLHF. The chain joins TRBV6-1 to TRBJ1-6, with D possibly TRBD1 on 5 matching bases. Looked up from germline, CDR1 is MNHNS and CDR2 is SASEGT. With 2 bases removed from V and 6 bases from J, the gap between germline ends came to 8 bases. The CDR3 contains 14 residues.

The V and J genes are TRBV6-2 or TRBV6-3 and TRBJ2-7; tentatively, D is TRBD2 (6 bases). V lost 6 bases to trimming and J lost 2 bases, with 14 bases between them. The CDR3 contains 14 residues. Germline V gives CDR1 MNHEY, CDR2 SVGEGT. The CDR3 loop reads CASSHGGVAYEQYF. In DNA, the CDR3 is TGTGCCAGCAGCCACGGAGGGGTCGCCTACGAGCAGTACTTC.

The V call is TRBV19, the J call TRBJ1-5, with D possibly being TRBD1 (6 bases). V was trimmed by 1 base and J by 2 bases, leaving 15 bases between them. Germline V gene data show CDR1 as LNHDA and CDR2 as SQIVND (reference sequence). The CDR3 loop spans 17 amino acids. CDR3 loop: CASSIVGMGQGNQPQHF. The CDR3 region has the DNA TGTGCCAGTAGTATAGTGGGAATGGGACAAGGCAATCAGCCCCAGCATTTT.

The CDR3 sequence is CASSVNSGVQETQYF. The CDR3 nucleotides are TGTGCCAGCAGCGTTAATAGCGGGGTGCAAGAGACCCAGTACTTC. The genes are TRBV9 and TRBJ2-5, with TRBD2 matching 8 bases. V shed 2 bases, J shed 2 bases, and the junction held 5 bases outside the gene matches. Germline lookup yields CDR1 SGDLS and CDR2 YYNGEE. The CDR3 consists of 15 residues.